Included here is one T cell receptor beta chain sequence, with context. Its antigen is unidentified. The sample is drawn from a study of graft-versus-host responses after intestinal transplantation. V lost 5 bases and J lost 2; bases outside the gene matches: 7. CDR3 length: 16 amino acids. The germline V gene encodes CDR1 SGDLS and CDR2 YYNGEE. Only in-frame clones appear in the TCRdb table, and some are missing; sequencing was by immunoSEQ multiplex PCR. The table includes about 100,000 clones, over 80% detected once. This clonotype originated in a human donor who was the organ donor for an intestinal transplant. The J gene is TRBJ2-3, the V gene TRBV9; TRBD1 aligns across 11 bases. This sample comprised unstimulated CD4+ T cells sorted from spleen or lymph node cells, obtained before transplant. The CDR3 DNA follows: TGTGCCAGCAGTGTCGGGACAGGGGGGTTCACAGATACGCAGTATTTT. The encoded protein is CASSVGTGGFTDTQYF.